This T cell receptor (beta chain) was captured in a study of blood T cell repertoires in COVID-19. TCRdb's copy holds only in-frame clones and misses some; the assay was immunoSEQ multiplex PCR. The sample shows over 200,000 clones, over 75% of them seen only once. As for this clone: Distinct nucleotide sequences in the sample also encode this CDR3.

The sequence was obtained from a man aged 35 to 55 with active or convalescent COVID-19. Material for sequencing was peripheral blood.

The CDR3, as DNA: TGCGCCAGCAGCCTGACTAGCGGGACCTCCACAGATACGCAGTATTTT. This sequence encodes CASSLTSGTSTDTQYF. V usage is TRBV5-1 and J usage is TRBJ2-3, with 11 bases matching TRBD2. The germline V gene has CDR1 SGHRS and CDR2 YFSETQ. CDR3 length: 16 residues. V trimming: 4 bases; J trimming: 2 bases; junction bases outside the gene matches: 6.